This T cell receptor (beta chain) was sequenced for a study of T cell responses to AZD1222 COVID-19 vaccine (dated by TCRdb to about 2021). Concerning the study at large: TCR sequencing covered 230 to 250 trial participants: 200 to 220 given two doses of AZD1222 and around 25 given two doses of MenACWY control vaccine. Enrollment into the trials was organized by age into subgroups of 18-55, 56-69 and 70-plus years, and those subgroups contained roughly 150, 30 and 60 TCR-sequenced participants, respectively. Overall study outcomes, separate from this receptor: Because no day 14 peak-response samples were available, repertoires were characterized only after the peak T cell response. Participants were mostly white British and included more females than males, and it was suggested by the authors that clonal diversity may have been underestimated. The 56-69-year group was small, and its depth increase did not reach significance, likely because of low power. Only six or seven AZD1222 recipients were SARS-CoV-2 seropositive at baseline, limiting conclusions about previously exposed vaccinees. After two AZD1222 doses, spike-specific TCR breadth and depth were significantly higher than at day 0 and than in MenACWY recipients. Epitopes outside the regions mutated in the B.1.351 and B.1.1.7 variants were reportedly recognized by nearly half of the unique spike-specific TCRs. Vaccine-associated CD4 TCRs spanned the whole spike protein, with dominant responses in regions 160-218 and 743-854.

The CDR3 regions of human TCRbeta chains were analyzed by immunosequencing. Per the authors' processing: Repertoire TCRs were checked for matches against a reference library of SARS-CoV-2-specific TCRs that had been generated using the MIRA antigen-specificity platform. Breadth meant the fraction of unique TCRs that were SARS-CoV-2-associated, whereas depth meant the fraction of total T cells that were SARS-CoV-2-associated. Each spike-specific TCR was assigned to its reactive spike region and to a CD4 or CD8 class using the MIRA data. Log10-transformed breadth and depth values were compared by one-way ANOVA with Sidak's multiple comparisons tests. TCRdb's version of the immuneACCESS table is confined to in-frame rearrangements and falls short of the full clone set. An unresolved V gene accounts for under half of the shortfall where checked; the remainder is of unknown origin. Clone size and the V and J calls come from that table; the DNA yielded D and trimming. For this sample there are 110,000 to 150,000 clones; approximately 92% appear just once. Together, the top ten hold roughly 3.3% of the sample.

V and J lose 2 bases and 6 bases, and a span of 16 bases separates them. The CDR3 spans 15 residues, from the cysteine through the phenylalanine. Solely the CDR3 DNA is kept, with 45 bases framed from the first base. From a lookup of the germline V gene (reference sequence), CDR1 and CDR2 are SEHNR and FQNEAQ. This clone was counted a few times. Which antigen it targets is not known. No much larger clonotype is one base removed from it; base qualities were not supplied. The time point label for this specimen denotes: about 28 days (+/-7) after the second vaccine dose. AZD1222 recipients with second doses at about 4 weeks or about 12 weeks were pooled, because spike-specific TCR depth and breadth did not differ between schedules. Samples from vaccinated people were obtained from the UK trials COV001 and COV002, which included a single-blind randomized controlled phase 2/3 trial of AZD1222 (ChAdOx1 nCoV-19) in healthy adults. For TCRbeta chain sequencing, PBMC samples were collected from trial participants at day 0 and at day 28 after the second dose.

The chain is made from TRBV7-9 and TRBJ1-2; the D gene is perhaps TRBD1, from 6 matching bases. The input for sequencing was peripheral blood, taken 28 days after the second AZD1222 dose. The source of this sequence is an adult who received the AZD1222 COVID-19 vaccine. The nucleotide sequence is TGTGCCAGCAGCTTACGGGGGGGCGCCGCTGATGGCTACACCTTC. Its protein product is CASSLRGGAADGYTF.